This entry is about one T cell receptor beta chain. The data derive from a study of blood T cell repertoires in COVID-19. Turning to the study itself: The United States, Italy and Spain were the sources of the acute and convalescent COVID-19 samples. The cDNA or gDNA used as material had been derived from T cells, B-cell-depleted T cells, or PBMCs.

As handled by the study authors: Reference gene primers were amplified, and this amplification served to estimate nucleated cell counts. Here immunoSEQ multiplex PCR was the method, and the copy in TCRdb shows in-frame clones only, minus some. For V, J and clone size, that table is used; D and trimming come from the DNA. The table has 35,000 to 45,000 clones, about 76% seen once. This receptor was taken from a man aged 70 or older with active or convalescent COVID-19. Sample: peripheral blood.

The CDR3: CASSVDRANTEAFF. The CDR3 DNA reads TGCGCCAGCAGCGTAGACAGGGCGAACACTGAAGCTTTCTTT. The chain recombines TRBV5-1 with TRBJ1-1, with 7 bases aligning to TRBD1. The germline V gene has CDR1 SGHRS and CDR2 YFSETQ. This CDR3 spans 14 amino acids. With V trimmed by 4 bases and J by 1 base, 4 bases remained unmatched.